This T cell receptor beta chain comes out of a study of CD8+ T cells in alopecia areata. Study summary: A 6-month off-drug phase came after tofacitinib, which had lasted 6 to 18 months.

Comment on this clone: What it binds is not known.

Overall study results and limits: In scalp, tofacitinib significantly decreased clonality and expanded CD8+ clones among the top 100. Just one nonresponder means the tie between baseline CD8+ expansion and response stays uncertain.

Treatment noted: oral pan-JAK inhibitor, 5-10 mg twice daily. Trimming took 6 bases from V and 9 from J; bases not matched to a gene: 7. This CDR3 is built from 15 residues. Per the germline V gene, CDR1 is MNHEY and CDR2 is SVGAGI. RNA, once extracted, was reverse transcribed into cDNA for use as the sequencing template. Profiled with immunoSEQ multiplex PCR; TCRdb holds only in-frame clones, not every one. Altogether 200,000 to 250,000 clones are present, approximately 65% being singletons, with the ten largest covering 0.95% to 1.5%. The sample consisted of CD4+ T cells sorted from blood, taken at week 44, from a patient treated with tofacitinib. The V gene is TRBV6-5, the J gene TRBJ1-6; the match to TRBD1 covers 11 bases. This sequence was found in a human donor with alopecia areata. CDR3 nucleotide sequence: TGTGCCAGCAGCCTCCAGGACAGGGGGCGTTCACCCCTCCACTTT. Its protein product is CASSLQDRGRSPLHF.